One sample yielded the 14 T cell receptor beta chains listed below, sequenced in a study of post-analysis software for immune sequencing data. Study results and caveats: Controls showed lower frequencies than patients for 5 or 6 TRBV segments, and TRBV5-6, TRBV5-1 and TRBV20-1 were among these.

Each TCR beta cDNA library carried unique molecular identifiers. In TCRdb, the PCR reads were re-called with MiXCR into one record per CDR3 protein. The sample contains roughly 180,000 distinct CDR3 sequences, approximately 30% of which appear only once. Their antigen targets remain unknown. The sequenced material came from blood. The origin of the receptors is a girl between 5 and 17 years old with multiple sclerosis.

This clonotype showed up just a few times. This chain uses TRBV28 with TRBJ1-1; TRBD1 matches 9 bases. The CDR3 loop spans 15 amino acids. Unmatched junction bases numbered 11, after V lost 7 bases and J lost 5 bases. CDR1 is MDHEN and CDR2 is SYDVKM in the germline V gene. In DNA, the CDR3 is TGTGCCAGCATTCCGGGACAGGGCGGACGAACTGAAGCTTTCTTT. Its protein is CASIPGQGGRTEAFF. The whole variable domain, remainder taken from reference TRBV28 and TRBJ1-1, is DVKVTQSSRYLVKRTGEKVFLECVQDMDHENMFWYRQDPGLGLRLIYFSYDVKMKEKGDIPEGYSVSREKKERFSLILESASTNQTSMYLCASIPGQGGRTEAFFGQGTRLTVV.

In regard to this clonotype: This may come from a read error, since a much larger clone is one base off. The chain carries TRBV12-3 or TRBV12-4 and TRBJ2-1, with D perhaps matching TRBD2 (6 bases). TRBJ2-7 matches the DNA end more closely, so the J call is doubtful. The CDR3 runs to 16 residues. This CDR3 reads CASSPRRVLSYNEQYF. The CDR3 DNA reads TGTGCCAGCAGTCCTCGGAGGGTCCTCTCCTACAATGAGCAGTACTTC.

The rearrangement joins TRBV3-1 to TRBJ2-5; 7 bases are a match to TRBD2. This CDR3 spans 14 amino acids. V lost 6 bases and J lost 3; bases outside the gene matches: 7. Looked up from germline, CDR1 is LGHDT and CDR2 is YNNKEL (reference sequence). As DNA, the CDR3 is TGTGCCAGCAGACTCCTAGCGGTCAAAGAGACCCAGTACTTC. Protein product: CASRLLAVKETQYF.

This clonotype has a single count. CDR3 sequence reads: CASSQSQGAKLFF. The DNA for the CDR3 is TGTGCCAGCAGCCAATCGCAAGGGGCCAAACTGTTTTTT. The chain carries TRBV16 and TRBJ1-4; possibly TRBD1 for D (5 bases). The ends were cut back, 0 bases at V and 11 bases at J, with 10 bases in the middle. CDR1 and CDR2 from the germline V gene are KGHSY and FQNENV. The CDR3 totals 13 residues.

This clonotype came up a few times. This chain uses TRBV5-6 with TRBJ2-2; D gene uncertain. This CDR3 comprises 14 residues. CDR1 and CDR2 (germline): SGHDT, YYEEEE. V lost 2 bases and J lost 5, with 10 bases in between. The CDR3 spells CASSLKGGTGELFF. For the CDR3, the DNA is TGTGCCAGCAGCTTAAAAGGTGGGACCGGGGAGCTGTTTTTT.

The gene calls are TRBV10-3 and TRBJ2-7, with 9 bases that match TRBD1. Germline lookup yields CDR1 ENHRY and CDR2 SYGVKD. The V and J ends lost 5 bases and 4 bases, in that order; junction bases with no gene match: 9. This CDR3 comprises 15 residues. CDR3 residues: CAISTRQGVLYEQYF. CDR3 nucleotides: TGTGCCATCAGTACCAGACAGGGGGTATTGTACGAGCAGTACTTC.

A few counts support this clonotype. The chain carries TRBV7-2 and TRBJ1-2; D is undetermined. V lost 5 bases to trimming and J lost 4 bases, with 17 bases between them. The CDR3 runs to 15 residues. Germline V gives CDR1 SGHTA, CDR2 FQGNSA. CDR3 coding DNA: TGTGCCAGCAGCCCAACCAGGCGGTCCACCTATGGCTACACCTTC. This encodes CASSPTRRSTYGYTF.

This clonotype occurred many times. In DNA, the CDR3 is TGTGCCAGCAGCGTAAGAACGGGAGGTAACAATGAGCAGTTCTTC. This sequence encodes CASSVRTGGNNEQFF. The J gene is TRBJ2-1, the V gene TRBV9; 7 bases fit TRBD2. V shed 1 base, J shed 5 bases, and the junction held 6 bases outside the gene matches. Germline CDR1 and CDR2: SGDLS and YYNGEE. The CDR3 is 15 amino acids.

This clonotype was seen a handful of times. This sequence joins TRBV2 and TRBJ1-6; no clear D. Germline V gene data show CDR1 as SNHLY and CDR2 as FYNNEI. The CDR3 sequence is 13 residues long. The V and J ends lost 4 bases and 8 bases respectively, with 9 bases between them. The CDR3 DNA follows: TGTGCCAGCAGTGTCTTGAGAGATTCACCCCTCCACTTT. It translates to CASSVLRDSPLHF.

This rearrangement joins TRBV5-1 to TRBJ2-1; TRBD2 matches at 8 bases. The CDR3 totals 15 residues. CDR1 and CDR2 from the germline V gene are SGHRS and YFSETQ. The junction had 10 bases not matched to a gene; V was cut back by 4 bases and J by 7 bases. The CDR3 loop is CASSLPSGSGNEQFF. Written as DNA, the CDR3 is TGCGCCAGCAGCCTACCAAGCGGGAGTGGGAATGAGCAGTTCTTC.

This clonotype was seen only once. V usage is TRBV7-8 and J usage is TRBJ2-1, with TRBD2 identical over 7 bases. Germline assignment: CDR1 SGHVS and CDR2 FQNEAQ. V shed 10 bases, J shed 10 bases, and the junction held 16 bases outside the gene matches. The CDR3 covers 14 residues. CDR3 loop: CANRQKRASGEQFF. The CDR3 DNA sequence: TGTGCCAACAGACAAAAGCGAGCTAGCGGAGAGCAGTTCTTC.

This clonotype has a count of ten or more. V gene TRBV7-7 combines with J gene TRBJ2-1; unclear D gene. Trimming removed 1 base at V and 6 bases at J, with 10 bases between. CDR1 is SSHAT and CDR2 is FNYEAQ in the germline V gene (reference sequence). CDR3 length: 14 amino acids. CDR3 loop: CASSLGASSNEQFF. The CDR3 nucleotides read TGTGCCAGCAGCTTAGGGGCTAGTTCCAATGAGCAGTTCTTC. Complete variable domain (other parts from reference TRBV7-7 and TRBJ2-1): GAGVSQSPRYKVTKRGQDVTLRCDPISSHATLYWYQQALGQGPEFLTYFNYEAQPDKSGLPSDRFSAERPEGSISTLTIQRTEQRDSAMYRCASSLGASSNEQFFGPGTRLTVL.

CDR3 amino acids: CASIPGGTGGLSEAFF. The CDR3 nucleotides read TGCGCCAGCATCCCCGGGGGGACAGGGGGATTGTCTGAAGCTTTCTTT. V usage is TRBV5-1 and J usage is TRBJ1-1; 11 bases line up with TRBD1. This CDR3 spans 16 amino acids. CDR1 and CDR2 from the germline V gene are SGHRS and YFSETQ. The V gene end was trimmed by 6 bases and the J gene end by 6 bases; junction bases not matched to a gene: 13.

This clonotype was detected only a few times. The gene calls are TRBV12-3 or TRBV12-4 and TRBJ1-1; no reliable D call. There are 12 residues in the CDR3. The V gene lost 6 bases and the J gene lost 0 bases, with 5 bases spanning the gap. The chain's CDR3 is CASREMNTEAFF. The CDR3 bases are TGTGCCAGCAGGGAGATGAACACTGAAGCTTTCTTT.